These 22 T cell receptor beta chains were all obtained from the same sample, sequenced in a study of T-cell memory formation after mild COVID-19. TCRdb analysed the 5' RACE reads with MiXCR anew, one entry per CDR3 protein. The sample contains 350,000 to 550,000 distinct CDR3 sequences, 15% to 20% of which appear only once. Sample: PBMCs or a T cell subset sorted from them (not recorded which). These receptors were collected from a man aged 18 to 35 who had mild COVID-19 (a few samples of this study predate the infection). Cell type and time point are not known.

This clonotype occurred many times. V usage is TRBV18 and J usage is TRBJ2-7, with 11 positions matching TRBD1. The CDR3 runs to 15 residues. Germline lookup yields CDR1 KGHSH and CDR2 LQKENI. After removal of 3 bases from V and 1 base from J, the junction contained 2 bases not matched to a gene. The CDR3 spells CASSPGQGGSYEQYV. The CDR3 region has the DNA TGTGCCAGCTCACCGGGACAGGGGGGGTCCTACGAGCAGTACGTC.

The chain has TRBV28 and TRBJ2-5; 8 bases are a match to TRBD1. Trimming cost V 1 base and J 4 bases; bases outside gene matches: 2. CDR1 MDHEN and CDR2 SYDVKM come from the germline V gene. The CDR3 runs to 14 residues. The CDR3 region has the DNA TGTGCCAGCAGTTTATTTACAGGGGGAGAGACCCAGTACTTC. As protein: CASSLFTGGETQYF.

The sample holds a few counts of this clonotype. This rearrangement joins TRBV7-2 to TRBJ2-5; 11 bases are a match to TRBD1. This CDR3 is 17 amino acids long. In germline, CDR1 is SGHTA, CDR2 FQGNSA. V gave up 3 bases and J gave up 5 bases; unmatched junction bases: 11. The CDR3 DNA follows: TGTGCCAGCAGCTTGGACAGGGGGCGTGGGATGTGGGAGACCCAGTACTTC. This gives the protein CASSLDRGRGMWETQYF.

In this sample, this clonotype turned up a few times. The chain recombines TRBV9 with TRBJ2-5; TRBD2 agrees at 7 bases. CDR3 size: 14 residues. CDR1 and CDR2 (germline): SGDLS, YYNGEE. The V and J ends lost 4 bases and 3 bases, in that order; junction bases with no gene match: 6. The CDR3 region has the DNA TGTGCCAGCAGCCTCACCGCGGGGGAAGAGACCCAGTACTTC. This codes for CASSLTAGEETQYF.

This chain links TRBV5-1 with TRBJ1-6; D not resolved. The CDR3 sequence is 14 residues long. V gave up 4 bases and J gave up 9 bases, with 14 bases separating them. Germline values: CDR1 SGHRS, CDR2 YFSETQ. CDR3 nucleotide sequence: TGCGCCAGCAGCCCCGGGCCGGGTGGTTCACCCCTCCACTTT. It specifies CASSPGPGGSPLHF.

The CDR3 coding sequence is TGCAGCGCCGATTGGGGGGGCGGTGGCACTGAAGCTTTCTTT. Its translation is CSADWGGGGTEAFF. This sequence joins TRBV29-1 and TRBJ1-1; perhaps TRBD1 as D (6 bases). CDR1 is SQVTM, CDR2 ANQGSEA, per germline. The CDR3 length is 14 residues. V was clipped by 7 bases and J by 4 bases, with 19 bases between them.

The chain uses TRBV12-3 or TRBV12-4 and TRBJ1-2, with D hard to call. Trimming removed 5 bases at V and 8 bases at J, with 15 bases between. This CDR3 is 13 amino acids long. The CDR3 sequence is CASSSGRARGYTF. The CDR3, as DNA: TGTGCCAGCAGTAGCGGTAGGGCCCGCGGCTACACCTTC.

This clonotype has more than one count but fewer than ten. A read error may produce the germline difference seen at one junction end. The chain employs TRBV7-7 and TRBJ2-2; 8 bases are shared with TRBD2. From germline, CDR1 is SSHAT and CDR2 FNYEAQ (reference sequence). This CDR3 is built from 14 residues. CDR3 loop: CASSVTSGAGELFF. The DNA of the CDR3 is TGTGCTAGCAGCGTAACTAGCGGCGCCGGGGAGCTGTTTTTT.

The chain couples TRBV6-5 to TRBJ2-7; TRBD2 might be the D (6 bases). Germline V CDR1 and CDR2: MNHEY, SVGAGI. The CDR3 has 16 amino acids. V lost 6 bases to trimming and J lost 0 bases, with 18 bases between them. CDR3 amino acids: CASSPGINSGSYEQYF. CDR3 in DNA: TGTGCCAGCAGCCCCGGTATTAATAGCGGCTCCTACGAGCAGTACTTC.

This clonotype was counted many times. The CDR3 region is CSAPSRGGFQETQYF. The CDR3 DNA is TGCAGTGCCCCTTCCCGGGGGGGATTTCAAGAGACCCAGTACTTC. The gene calls are TRBV20-1 and TRBJ2-5; 8 positions match TRBD2. This CDR3 comprises 15 residues. The junction had 11 bases not matched to a gene; V was cut back by 6 bases and J by 2 bases. Germline CDR1 and CDR2: DFQATT and SNEGSKA (reference sequence).

This clonotype showed up many times. This chain connects TRBV5-1 to TRBJ1-4; no firm D call. This CDR3 spans 14 amino acids. Germline V lookup: CDR1 SGHRS, CDR2 YFSETQ. The V and J ends lost 3 bases and 2 bases respectively, with 8 bases between them. For the CDR3, the DNA is TGCGCCAGCAGCTCAGGACGGACTAATGAAAAACTGTTTTTT. It yields the protein CASSSGRTNEKLFF.

The V and J genes are TRBV6-5 and TRBJ2-4; D remains unclear. This CDR3 contains 16 residues. Trimming stripped 0 bases from V and 3 bases from J, with 12 bases between. The germline gives CDR1 MNHEY, CDR2 SVGAGI. The CDR3 loop reads CASSYSFSRIKNIQYF. CDR3 nucleotide sequence: TGTGCCAGCAGTTACTCCTTCAGCCGAATCAAAAACATTCAGTACTTC.

The chain recombines TRBV19 with TRBJ2-1; TRBD1 matches at 7 bases. The V and J ends lost 0 bases and 6 bases, in that order; junction bases with no gene match: 8. CDR1 is LNHDA and CDR2 is SQIVND in the germline V gene (reference sequence). The CDR3 has 16 amino acids. CDR3 in amino acids: CASSIDEGARGNEQFF. Here the CDR3 DNA reads TGTGCCAGTAGTATAGACGAGGGGGCGAGAGGCAATGAGCAGTTCTTC.

The chain couples TRBV5-5 to TRBJ2-7, with 9 bases that match TRBD1. The trim removed 4 bases at V and 4 bases at J, leaving 9 bases unmatched. Germline assignment: CDR1 SGHKS and CDR2 YYEKEE (reference sequence). CDR3 length: 15 residues. The CDR3 DNA reads as TGTGCCAGCAGCGTACTCCTGGGACAGGGATACGAGCAGTACGTC. As protein: CASSVLLGQGYEQYV.

This clonotype was found a few times. V is TRBV5-1 and J is TRBJ2-2, with D unclear. Deletions cut 3 bases from V and 7 bases from J, with 10 bases between. The CDR3 covers 13 residues. Germline CDR1 and CDR2: SGHRS and YFSETQ. DNA for the CDR3: TGCGCCAGCAGCTCCTACTCGGGCGGGGAGCTGTTTTTT. Residues: CASSSYSGGELFF.

The chain carries TRBV12-3 or TRBV12-4 and TRBJ1-1; D remains unclear. V lost 3 bases and J 5 bases, leaving 13 bases between the germline ends. This CDR3 region has 14 residues. The CDR3 sequence is CASSFSGMGTEAFF. CDR3 DNA: TGTGCCAGCAGTTTTTCGGGAATGGGGACTGAAGCTTTCTTT.

The chain has TRBV20-1 and TRBJ2-1; D perhaps matches TRBD2 (6 bases). The ends were cut back, 6 bases at V and 6 bases at J, with 21 bases in the middle. Germline loops: CDR1 DFQATT, CDR2 SNEGSKA (reference sequence). This CDR3 is built from 15 residues. CDR3 protein: CSAHHPGTARNEQFF. CDR3 DNA sequence: TGCAGTGCCCACCATCCGGGGACTGCTCGCAATGAGCAGTTCTTC.

The chain couples TRBV25-1 to TRBJ1-2; D call uncertain. The V gene's germline CDR1 is MGHDK and CDR2 SYGVNS. Trimming pared 3 bases from V and 4 bases from J, leaving 6 bases between. There are 12 residues in the CDR3. The CDR3 here is CASSEGVYGYTF. The CDR3 DNA reads TGTGCCAGCAGTGAGGGTGTCTATGGCTACACCTTC.

The chain employs TRBV6-5 and TRBJ1-1; D gene unclear. Trimming removed 0 bases from V and 7 bases from J, with 9 bases in between. The CDR3 covers 13 residues. Germline V lookup: CDR1 MNHEY, CDR2 SVGAGI. The chain's CDR3 is CASSYSQIGEAFF. The CDR3 DNA follows: TGTGCCAGCAGTTACTCGCAGATTGGTGAAGCTTTCTTT.

In its sample, this clonotype was seen a few times. The genes are TRBV7-2 and TRBJ1-2, with 8 bases identical to TRBD1. The CDR3 is 15 amino acids. V lost 1 base, J lost 2 bases, and 3 bases stayed unmatched. Germline CDR1 reads SGHTA; CDR2 reads FQGNSA. The CDR3 nucleotides read TGTGCCAGCAGCTTAGGGACAGGGAGGAACTATGGCTACACCTTC. It yields the protein CASSLGTGRNYGYTF. The full variable domain, with the rest looked up from reference TRBV7-2 and TRBJ1-2, is GAGVSQSPSNKVTEKGKDVELRCDPISGHTALYWYRQSLGQGLEFLIYFQGNSAPDKSGLPSDRFSAERTGGSVSTLTIQRTQQEDSAVYLCASSLGTGRNYGYTFGSGTRLTVV.

Ten or more counts support this clonotype. The V gene is TRBV29-1, the J gene TRBJ1-1; the D gene is possibly TRBD1 (5 bases). This CDR3 region has 16 residues. The germline V gene has CDR1 SQVTM and CDR2 ANQGSEA. The V end was cut by 8 bases, the J end by 3 bases, with 25 bases between. The CDR3 bases are TGCAGCTCATTAGGGGTCCCTTTGGGGGTGGACACTGAAGCTTTCTTT. Translation gives CSSLGVPLGVDTEAFF.

This clonotype was counted between two and nine times. The chain recombines TRBV5-1 with TRBJ1-5; possible D gene TRBD1, 5 bases. V was cut by 5 bases and J by 0 bases, with 12 bases left in between. Germline assignment: CDR1 SGHRS and CDR2 YFSETQ. The CDR3 totals 15 residues. The CDR3 sequence: CASRTDTASNQPQHF. As DNA, the CDR3 is TGCGCCAGCAGGACAGACACCGCTAGCAATCAGCCCCAGCATTTT.